What follows are 27 T cell receptor beta chains derived from one specimen sequenced in a study of cytomegalovirus exposure and HLA in healthy donors. PCR was performed using 60 Vbeta and 13 Jbeta primers. TCRdb's copy holds only in-frame clones and misses some; the assay was immunoSEQ multiplex PCR. Among 180,000 or so clones listed, under 85% were seen once. Source material: PBMCs. The receptors shown here come from a human donor in good health.

This clone is a singleton in its sample. This rearrangement joins TRBV7-9 to TRBJ1-1, with a possible D match to TRBD1 (6 bases). V was clipped by 5 bases and J by 4 bases, with 11 bases between them. The length of the CDR3 is 13 residues. Germline CDR1 is SEHNR and CDR2 is FQNEAQ (reference sequence). The CDR3 reads CASSGKGGTEAFF. The CDR3 DNA reads TGTGCCAGCAGCGGAAAAGGGGGCACTGAAGCTTTCTTT.

The CDR3 DNA sequence: TGTGCCAGCATCCGGACAGGGGGAGTGGATGGCTACACCTTC. Protein sequence: CASIRTGGVDGYTF. This chain links TRBV6-1 with TRBJ1-2, with 10 positions matching TRBD1. The CDR3 extends over 14 amino acids. Germline values: CDR1 MNHNS, CDR2 SASEGT. Losses at the gene ends were 7 bases for V and 6 bases for J; bases not matched to a gene: 8.

This chain uses TRBV18 with TRBJ1-3, with 8 bases matching TRBD1. This CDR3 region has 18 residues. The V gene's germline CDR1 is KGHSH and CDR2 LQKENI. J gave up 4 bases and V 6 bases, and 17 bases lay outside the gene matches. The CDR3 loop reads CASSPLGQGMELGNTIYF. DNA of the CDR3: TGTGCCAGCTCTCCTCTTGGACAGGGCATGGAGCTCGGAAACACCATATATTTT.

V gene TRBV6-5 combines with J gene TRBJ2-5, with 7 bases that match TRBD2. CDR3 size: 12 residues. The V gene end was trimmed by 8 bases and the J gene end by 0 bases; junction bases not matched to a gene: 0. Germline V lookup: CDR1 MNHEY, CDR2 SVGAGI. CDR3 amino acids: CASRGDQETQYF. CDR3 DNA sequence: TGTGCCAGCCGGGGGGACCAAGAGACCCAGTACTTC.

The chain has TRBV4-1 and TRBJ1-1; 8 nucleotides align to TRBD1. V lost 4 bases, J lost 8 bases, and 9 bases stayed unmatched. CDR1 and CDR2 (germline): MGHRA, YSYEKL. The CDR3 spans 14 residues. The CDR3 loop reads CASSRLGQGQEAFF. The CDR3 bases are TGCGCCAGCAGCCGCTTAGGACAGGGACAAGAAGCTTTCTTT.

The rearrangement uses TRBV6-1 and TRBJ1-5; D gene uncertain. V lost 5 bases, J lost 3 bases, and 14 bases lay in between. The CDR3 is 15 residues long. Germline CDR1 reads MNHNS; CDR2 reads SASEGT. In nucleotides, the CDR3 is TGTGCCAGCAGTCCCCCCGGAGGTGCCAATCAGCCCCAGCATTTT. Amino acids: CASSPPGGANQPQHF.

The rearrangement links TRBV19 to TRBJ2-5; TRBD2 aligns across 14 bases. V lost 7 bases to trimming and J lost 3 bases; unmatched junction nucleotides: 4. CDR1 is LNHDA, CDR2 SQIVND, per germline (reference sequence). The CDR3 covers 15 residues. CDR3 loop: CASTGTSGGKETQYF. The CDR3, as DNA: TGTGCCAGTACCGGGACTAGCGGGGGAAAAGAGACCCAGTACTTC.

The chain uses TRBV19 and TRBJ2-3; 13 nucleotides agree with TRBD2. The CDR3 spans 15 residues. V dropped 3 bases and J dropped 5; count of bases not matched to a gene: 2. Germline V lookup: CDR1 LNHDA, CDR2 SQIVND (reference sequence). The CDR3, as DNA: TGTGCCAGTAGTATGACTAGCGGGGGGTTAGATACGCAGTATTTT. Encoded protein: CASSMTSGGLDTQYF. Drawing the rest from reference TRBV19 and TRBJ2-3, the complete variable domain is DGGITQSPKYLFRKEGQNVTLSCEQNLNHDAMYWYRQDPGQGLRLIYYSQIVNDFQKGDIAEGYSVSREKKESFPLTVTSAQKNPTAFYLCASSMTSGGLDTQYFGPGTRLTVL.

The chain joins TRBV10-3 to TRBJ2-5; 7 nucleotides align to TRBD2. V was pared by 0 bases and J by 3 bases, with 4 bases of the junction left unmatched. CDR3 size: 15 residues. From germline, CDR1 is ENHRY and CDR2 SYGVKD. This chain's CDR3 is CAISESGTTEETQYF. CDR3 DNA: TGTGCCATCAGTGAGTCGGGGACTACGGAAGAGACCCAGTACTTC.

The chain recombines TRBV25-1 with TRBJ1-1; 7 positions agree with TRBD1. The CDR3 has 15 amino acids. V shed 4 bases and J 0 bases; nucleotides not matched to a gene: 5. The germline V gene encodes CDR1 MGHDK and CDR2 SYGVNS. The CDR3 protein is CASSAAGQMNTEAFF. The CDR3 DNA is TGTGCCAGCAGTGCGGCGGGACAGATGAACACTGAAGCTTTCTTT.

V gene TRBV7-6 combines with J gene TRBJ1-2; weak D call: TRBD1 (5 bases). This CDR3 has 16 residues. V lost 8 bases to trimming and J lost 4 bases, with 23 bases between them. Germline CDR1 reads SGHVS; CDR2 reads FNYEAQ. The CDR3 DNA is TGTGCCAGCTCCTCTTCGGGGGGTATGGGGAGCTATGGCTACACCTTC. The encoded protein is CASSSSGGMGSYGYTF.

The J gene is TRBJ1-5, the V gene TRBV7-8; D remains ambiguous. This CDR3 comprises 16 residues. Germline values: CDR1 SGHVS, CDR2 FQNEAQ. V shed 3 bases and J shed 2 bases, with 14 bases lying between them. CDR3 in DNA: TGTGCCAGCAGCTTGAGCCGGGTCGATGGCAATCAGCCCCAGCATTTT. Translated, it gives CASSLSRVDGNQPQHF.

In this sample, this clone turned up a few times. The chain is built from TRBV6-6 and TRBJ2-7, with TRBD1 matching 8 bases. Per germline, CDR1 MNHNY and CDR2 SVGAGI (reference sequence). The CDR3 runs to 14 residues. V lost 2 bases to trimming and J lost 3 bases; unmatched junction nucleotides: 3. CDR3 DNA sequence: TGTGCCAGCAGTTACGCGGGACAGGACTACGAGCAGTACTTC. Translation gives CASSYAGQDYEQYF.

This clone was found once. The chain carries TRBV10-3 and TRBJ2-1; TRBD1 matches 9 bases. With 4 bases clipped from V and 8 bases from J, the junction kept 6 bases outside the gene matches. The CDR3 totals 14 residues. Germline V gene sequence: CDR1 ENHRY, CDR2 SYGVKD. DNA for the CDR3: TGTGCCATCAGTGGACAGGGGGATAGGGATGAGCAGTTCTTC. It translates to CAISGQGDRDEQFF.

The chain uses TRBV21-1 and TRBJ2-3; the DNA was not compared with TRBD2, the D call given in the table. TRBV21-1 is a listed pseudogene. The CDR3 contains 17 residues. The chain's CDR3 is CASSKAPAGGPQDTQYF. CDR3 coding DNA: TGTGCCAGCAGCAAAGCGCCAGCGGGGGGGCCGCAAGATACGCAGTATTTT.

The chain carries TRBV6-4 and TRBJ2-3, with TRBD2 matching over 13 bases. J gave up 3 bases and V 3 bases, and 0 bases lay outside the gene matches. The length of the CDR3 is 15 residues. In germline, CDR1 is MRHNA, CDR2 SNTAGT. DNA for the CDR3: TGTGCCAGCAGTGAGACTAGCGGGGGGACAGATACGCAGTATTTT. Its translation: CASSETSGGTDTQYF.

The chain recombines TRBV4-1 with TRBJ2-7, with D maybe TRBD2 (5 bases). The V end lost 0 bases, the J end lost 1 base, and 10 bases lay between the germline ends. The length of the CDR3 is 15 residues. Germline V lookup: CDR1 MGHRA, CDR2 YSYEKL. The CDR3 region has the DNA TGCGCCAGCAGCCAAGAGCGGGTTGGGTCCTACGAGCAGTACTTC. Translating gives CASSQERVGSYEQYF.

The genes are TRBV30 and TRBJ1-2, with D possibly matching TRBD1 (5 bases). The CDR3 spans 13 residues. CDR1 and CDR2 from the germline V gene are GTSNPN and SVGIG (reference sequence). Trimming took off 4 bases at V and 1 base at J, with 10 bases between the two ends. CDR3 sequence reads: CAWTQGFNYGYTF. DNA for the CDR3: TGTGCCTGGACCCAGGGTTTTAACTATGGCTACACCTTC.

This clone has more than one count but fewer than ten. V gene TRBV9 combines with J gene TRBJ1-3, with 7 positions matching TRBD1. Germline CDR1 SGDLS, CDR2 YYNGEE. This CDR3 has 14 residues. J lost 1 base, V lost 4 bases, and 2 bases had no gene match. The CDR3 coding sequence is TGTGCCAGCAGCCGGGACAGATCTGGAAACACCATATATTTT. It codes for CASSRDRSGNTIYF.

The chain has TRBV27 and TRBJ1-1; no clear D. The CDR3 extends over 13 amino acids. The germline gives CDR1 MNHEY, CDR2 SMNVEV (reference sequence). V was shortened by 1 base and J by 2 bases, with 5 bases between the two germline ends. In nucleotides, the CDR3 is TGTGCCAGCAGTTTATTCAGAAACACTGAAGCTTTCTTT. The encoded protein is CASSLFRNTEAFF.

The chain links TRBV9 to TRBJ2-2, with TRBD1 matching 8 bases. Germline V gives CDR1 SGDLS, CDR2 YYNGEE. The CDR3 contains 16 residues. The junction had 4 bases not matched to a gene; V was cut back by 0 bases and J by 3 bases. The CDR3 DNA follows: TGTGCCAGCAGCGTAGGCCAGGGGGCGGACACCGGGGAGCTGTTTTTT. Residues: CASSVGQGADTGELFF.

The CDR3 spells CASSHDAQGGTEAFF. CDR3 nucleotide sequence: TGCGCCAGCAGCCACGACGCCCAGGGGGGAACTGAAGCTTTCTTT. V gene TRBV4-3 combines with J gene TRBJ1-1; 7 nucleotides align to TRBD1. The CDR3 is 15 residues long. V shed 3 bases and J 5 bases; nucleotides not matched to a gene: 9. Germline CDR1 reads LGHNA; CDR2 reads YSLEER.

V gene TRBV6-5 combines with J gene TRBJ2-7; tentatively, D is TRBD2 (6 bases). V gave up 4 bases and J gave up 2 bases, with 18 bases separating them. Germline V CDR1 and CDR2: MNHEY, SVGAGI. The CDR3 runs 16 residues. CDR3 bases: TGTGCCAGCAGTTTCGCGGGATTGGGGAAACCCTACGAGCAGTACTTC. Translated: CASSFAGLGKPYEQYF.

CDR3: CASRLGTGPWEQYF. The DNA for the CDR3 is TGTGCCAGCCGTCTGGGGACAGGCCCTTGGGAGCAGTACTTC. The chain couples TRBV5-5 to TRBJ2-7; TRBD1 aligns across 8 bases. This CDR3 region has 14 residues. The junction had 13 bases not matched to a gene; V was cut back by 7 bases and J by 7 bases. CDR1 SGHKS and CDR2 YYEKEE come from the germline V gene (reference sequence).

There are a few counts of this clone. The gene calls are TRBV7-9 and TRBJ1-1; 7 nucleotides line up with TRBD1. Per the germline V gene, CDR1 is SEHNR and CDR2 is FQNEAQ (reference sequence). With V trimmed by 5 bases and J by 8 bases, 8 bases remained unmatched. This CDR3 has 13 amino acids. The CDR3 region is CASSTNTGAEAFF. Here the CDR3 DNA reads TGTGCCAGCAGCACCAACACAGGGGCGGAAGCTTTCTTT.

The chain couples TRBV6-5 to TRBJ2-5; a weak D match, TRBD2 (6 bases). Germline V gives CDR1 MNHEY, CDR2 SVGAGI. The CDR3 is 15 residues long. Trimming stripped 0 bases from V and 5 bases from J, with 13 bases between. In DNA form, the CDR3 reads TGTGCCAGCAGTTACTCGAGCGGGTTAACGGAGACCCAGTACTTC. As protein: CASSYSSGLTETQYF.

The CDR3, as DNA: TGTGCCAGCAGCTCCCGAGACAGGGGGTCTGCAGATACGCAGTATTTT. The encoded protein is CASSSRDRGSADTQYF. The chain recombines TRBV9 with TRBJ2-3; 9 bases are shared with TRBD1. Germline CDR1 and CDR2: SGDLS and YYNGEE. The CDR3 sequence is 16 residues long. The junction had 10 bases not matched to a gene; V was cut back by 4 bases and J by 4 bases.